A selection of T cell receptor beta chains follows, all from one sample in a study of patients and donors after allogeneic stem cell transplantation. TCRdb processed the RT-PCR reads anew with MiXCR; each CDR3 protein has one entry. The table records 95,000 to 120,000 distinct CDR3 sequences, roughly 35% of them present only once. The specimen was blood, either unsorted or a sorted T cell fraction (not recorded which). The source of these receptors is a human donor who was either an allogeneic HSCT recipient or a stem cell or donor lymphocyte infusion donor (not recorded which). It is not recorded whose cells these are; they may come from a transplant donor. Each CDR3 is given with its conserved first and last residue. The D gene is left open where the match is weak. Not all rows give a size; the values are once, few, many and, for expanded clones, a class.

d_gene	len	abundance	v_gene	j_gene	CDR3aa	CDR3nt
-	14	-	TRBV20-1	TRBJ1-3	CSARGGGWGNTIYF	TGCAGTGCTAGAGGTGGGGGGTGGGGAAACACCATATATTTT
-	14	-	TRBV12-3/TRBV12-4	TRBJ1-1	CASSFIRMNTEAFF	TGTGCCAGCAGTTTTATCAGAATGAACACTGAAGCTTTCTTT
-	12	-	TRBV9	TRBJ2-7	CASGAGNYEQYF	TGTGCCAGCGGGGCAGGGAATTACGAGCAGTACTTC
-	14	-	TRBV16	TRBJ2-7	CASSQYSVTYEQYF	TGTGCCAGCAGCCAATATAGCGTGACCTACGAGCAGTACTTC
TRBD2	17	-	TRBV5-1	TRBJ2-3	CASSLAWGLDSLDTQYF	TGCGCCAGCAGCTTGGCATGGGGACTAGATTCCTTGGATACGCAGTATTTT
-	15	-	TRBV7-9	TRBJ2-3	CASTPLDTSTDTQYF	TGTGCCAGCACTCCCCTCGACACTAGCACAGATACGCAGTATTTT
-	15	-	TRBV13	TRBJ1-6	CASSSSVGSNSPLHF	TGTGCCAGCAGCTCTTCCGTCGGGTCTAATTCACCCCTCCACTTT
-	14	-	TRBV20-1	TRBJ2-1	CSARAVTGYNEQFF	TGCAGTGCTAGGGCGGTGACGGGTTACAATGAGCAGTTCTTC
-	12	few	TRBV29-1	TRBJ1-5	CSVGEGGQPQHF	TGCAGCGTTGGGGAGGGTGGACAGCCCCAGCATTTT
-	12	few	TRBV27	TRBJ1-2	CASSATPFSYTF	TGTGCCAGCAGTGCGACCCCTTTTAGCTACACCTTC
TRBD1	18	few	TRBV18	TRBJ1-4	CASSRLMDRGSTNEKLFF	TGTGCCAGCTCACGCTTGATGGACAGGGGATCAACTAATGAAAAACTGTTTTTT
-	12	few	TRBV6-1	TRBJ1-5	CASSGRGEPQHF	TGTGCCAGCAGTGGAAGGGGTGAGCCCCAGCATTTT
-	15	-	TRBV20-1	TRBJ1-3	CSARSDWSSGNTIYF	TGCAGTGCTAGAAGTGACTGGAGCTCTGGAAACACCATATATTTT
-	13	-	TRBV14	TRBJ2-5	CASSQGLVETQYF	TGTGCCAGCAGCCAAGGATTGGTGGAGACCCAGTACTTC
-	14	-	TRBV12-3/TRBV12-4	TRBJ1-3	CASSLGAWRNTIYF	TGTGCCAGCAGTTTGGGGGCGTGGAGAAACACCATATATTTT
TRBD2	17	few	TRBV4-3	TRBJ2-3	CASSQGLASGGTDTQYF	TGCGCCAGCAGCCAAGGACTAGCTTCGGGCGGCACAGATACGCAGTATTTT
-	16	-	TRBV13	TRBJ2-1	CASSLGRGIAYNEQFF	TGTGCCAGCAGCTTAGGCCGCGGGATCGCCTACAATGAGCAGTTCTTC
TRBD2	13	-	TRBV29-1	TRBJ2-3	CSVTSSGADTQYF	TGCAGCGTGACCTCTAGCGGGGCAGATACGCAGTATTTT
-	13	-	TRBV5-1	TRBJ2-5	CASSFGSTETQYF	TGCGCCAGCAGCTTCGGGAGCACGGAGACCCAGTACTTC
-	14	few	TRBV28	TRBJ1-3	CASSFTASGNTIYF	TGTGCCAGCAGTTTTACGGCCTCTGGAAACACCATATATTTT
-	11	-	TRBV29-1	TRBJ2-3	CSPSLGDTQYF	TGCAGCCCCTCTTTGGGAGATACGCAGTATTTT
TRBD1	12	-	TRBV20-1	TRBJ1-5	CSATGEGQPQHF	TGCAGTGCAACAGGGGAAGGTCAGCCCCAGCATTTT
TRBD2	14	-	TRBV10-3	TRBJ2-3	CAIRDRGGLDTQYF	TGTGCCATCAGAGACCGCGGGGGGCTGGATACGCAGTATTTT
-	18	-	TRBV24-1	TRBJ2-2	CPTSDSKGGWTNTGELFF	TGTCCCACCAGTGACTCTAAGGGGGGATGGACGAACACCGGGGAGCTGTTTTTT